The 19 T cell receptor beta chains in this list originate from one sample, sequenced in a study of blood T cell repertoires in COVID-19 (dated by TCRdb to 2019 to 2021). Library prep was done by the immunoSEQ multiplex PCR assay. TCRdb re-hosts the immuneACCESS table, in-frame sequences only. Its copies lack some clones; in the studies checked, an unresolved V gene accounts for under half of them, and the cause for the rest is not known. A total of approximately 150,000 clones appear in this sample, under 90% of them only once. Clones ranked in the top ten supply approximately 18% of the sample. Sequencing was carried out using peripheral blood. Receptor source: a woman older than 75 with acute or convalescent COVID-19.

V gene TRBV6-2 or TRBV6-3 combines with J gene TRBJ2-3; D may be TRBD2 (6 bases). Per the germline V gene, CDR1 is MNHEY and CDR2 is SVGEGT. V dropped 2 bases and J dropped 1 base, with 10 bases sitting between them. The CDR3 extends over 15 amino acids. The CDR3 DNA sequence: TGTGCCAGCAGTTACCAGGCTAGCGGCACAGATACGCAGTATTTT. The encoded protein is CASSYQASGTDTQYF.

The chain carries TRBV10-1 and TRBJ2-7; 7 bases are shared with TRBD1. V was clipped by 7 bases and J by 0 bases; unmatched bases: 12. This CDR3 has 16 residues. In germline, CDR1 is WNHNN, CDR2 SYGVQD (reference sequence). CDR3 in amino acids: CASIPQGFDSSYEQYF. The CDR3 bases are TGCGCCAGCATCCCACAGGGGTTCGACAGCTCCTACGAGCAGTACTTC.

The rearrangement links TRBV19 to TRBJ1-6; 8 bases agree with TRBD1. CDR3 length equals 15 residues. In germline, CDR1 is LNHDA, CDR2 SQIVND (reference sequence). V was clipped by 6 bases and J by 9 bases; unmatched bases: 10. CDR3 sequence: CASRPSTGEASPLHF. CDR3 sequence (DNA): TGTGCCAGTAGACCCTCGACAGGGGAGGCTTCACCCCTCCACTTT.

The CDR3 DNA sequence: TGTGCCAGCAGTCCACTAGCGGGGCTCACAGATACGCAGTATTTT. It is translated as CASSPLAGLTDTQYF. The V gene is TRBV2, the J gene TRBJ2-3, with 10 bases fitting TRBD2. The junction had 4 bases not matched to a gene; V was cut back by 5 bases and J by 2 bases. The germline V gene has CDR1 SNHLY and CDR2 FYNNEI. There are 15 residues in the CDR3. Supplemented by reference TRBV2 and TRBJ2-3, the full variable domain reads EPEVTQTPSHQVTQMGQEVILRCVPISNHLYFYWYRQILGQKVEFLVSFYNNEISEKSEIFDDQFSVERPDGSNFTLKIRSTKLEDSAMYFCASSPLAGLTDTQYFGPGTRLTVL.

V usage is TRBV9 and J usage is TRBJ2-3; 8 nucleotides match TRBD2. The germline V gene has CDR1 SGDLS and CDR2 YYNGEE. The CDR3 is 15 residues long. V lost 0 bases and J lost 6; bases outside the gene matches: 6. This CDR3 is CASSVGPGGRDTQYF. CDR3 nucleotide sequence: TGTGCCAGCAGCGTAGGACCGGGAGGGCGGGATACGCAGTATTTT.

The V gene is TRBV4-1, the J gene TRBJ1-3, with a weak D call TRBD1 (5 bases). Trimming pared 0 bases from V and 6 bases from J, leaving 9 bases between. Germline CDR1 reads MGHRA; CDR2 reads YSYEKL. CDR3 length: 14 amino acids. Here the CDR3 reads CASSQDTGPNTIYF. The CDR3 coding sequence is TGCGCCAGCAGCCAAGATACAGGTCCAAACACCATATATTTT.

CDR3 in amino acids: CASTPGQQNYGYTF. DNA of the CDR3: TGTGCCAGCACCCCGGGACAGCAGAACTATGGCTACACCTTC. V gene TRBV28 combines with J gene TRBJ1-2; 7 bases agree with TRBD1. This CDR3 region has 14 residues. Losses at the gene ends were 7 bases for V and 2 bases for J; bases not matched to a gene: 7. The germline V gene has CDR1 MDHEN and CDR2 SYDVKM.

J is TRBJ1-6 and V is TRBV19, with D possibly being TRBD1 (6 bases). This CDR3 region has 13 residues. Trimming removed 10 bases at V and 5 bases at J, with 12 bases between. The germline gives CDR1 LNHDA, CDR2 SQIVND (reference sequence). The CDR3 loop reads CATTDRNNSPLHF. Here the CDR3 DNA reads TGTGCCACCACGGACAGAAATAATTCACCCCTCCACTTT. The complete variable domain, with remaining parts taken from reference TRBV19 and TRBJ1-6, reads DGGITQSPKYLFRKEGQNVTLSCEQNLNHDAMYWYRQDPGQGLRLIYYSQIVNDFQKGDIAEGYSVSREKKESFPLTVTSAQKNPTAFYLCATTDRNNSPLHFGNGTRLTVT.

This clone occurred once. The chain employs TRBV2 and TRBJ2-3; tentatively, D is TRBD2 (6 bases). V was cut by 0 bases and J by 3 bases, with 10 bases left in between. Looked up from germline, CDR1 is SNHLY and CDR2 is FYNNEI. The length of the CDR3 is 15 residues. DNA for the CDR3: TGTGCCAGCAGTGAAGCGCGGGGCGGGACAGATACGCAGTATTTT. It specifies CASSEARGGTDTQYF.

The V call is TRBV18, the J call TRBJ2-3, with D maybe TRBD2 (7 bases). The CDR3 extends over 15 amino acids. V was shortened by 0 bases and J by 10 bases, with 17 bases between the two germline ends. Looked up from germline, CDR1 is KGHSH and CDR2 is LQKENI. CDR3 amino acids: CASSPPNRGGGAQYF. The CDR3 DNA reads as TGTGCCAGCTCACCACCTAATAGAGGAGGGGGGGCGCAGTATTTT.

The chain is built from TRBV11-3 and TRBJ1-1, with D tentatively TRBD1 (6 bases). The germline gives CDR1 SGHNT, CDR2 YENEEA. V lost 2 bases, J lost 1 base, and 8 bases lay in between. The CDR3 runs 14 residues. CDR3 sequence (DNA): TGTGCCAGCAGCTTAACAGGGAGGAACACTGAAGCTTTCTTT. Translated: CASSLTGRNTEAFF.

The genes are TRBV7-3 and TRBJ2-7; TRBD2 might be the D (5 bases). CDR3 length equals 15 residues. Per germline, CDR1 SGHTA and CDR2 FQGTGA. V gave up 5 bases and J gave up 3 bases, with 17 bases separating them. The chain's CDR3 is CASSQEVGGYYEQYF. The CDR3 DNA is TGTGCCAGCAGCCAAGAAGTGGGCGGGTACTACGAGCAGTACTTC.

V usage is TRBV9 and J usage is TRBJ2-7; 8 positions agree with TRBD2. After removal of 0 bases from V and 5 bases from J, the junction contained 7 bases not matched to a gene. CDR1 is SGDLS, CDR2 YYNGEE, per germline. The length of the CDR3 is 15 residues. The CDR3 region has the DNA TGTGCCAGCAGCGTAGGTGTCGGGAGGGCCCACGAGCAGTACTTC. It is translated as CASSVGVGRAHEQYF.

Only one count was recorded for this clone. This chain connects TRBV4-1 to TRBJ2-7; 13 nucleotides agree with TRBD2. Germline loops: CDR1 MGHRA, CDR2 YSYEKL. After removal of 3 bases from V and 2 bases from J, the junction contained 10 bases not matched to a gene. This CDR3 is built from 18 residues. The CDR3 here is CASSHQLAGGPRAYEQYF. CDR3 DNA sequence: TGCGCCAGCAGCCACCAACTAGCGGGAGGGCCAAGAGCCTACGAGCAGTACTTC.

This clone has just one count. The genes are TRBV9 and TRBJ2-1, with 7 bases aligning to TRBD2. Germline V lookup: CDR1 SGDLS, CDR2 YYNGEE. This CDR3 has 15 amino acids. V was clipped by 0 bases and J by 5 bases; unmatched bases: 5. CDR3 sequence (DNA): TGTGCCAGCAGCGTAGTGTCTAGCGGCAACAATGAGCAGTTCTTC. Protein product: CASSVVSSGNNEQFF.

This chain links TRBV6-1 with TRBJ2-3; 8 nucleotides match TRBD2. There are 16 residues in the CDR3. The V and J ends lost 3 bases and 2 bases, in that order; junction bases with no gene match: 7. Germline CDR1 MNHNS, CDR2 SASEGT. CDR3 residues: CASSEIGGGNTDTQYF. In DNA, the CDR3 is TGTGCCAGCAGTGAGATCGGCGGGGGGAACACAGATACGCAGTATTTT.

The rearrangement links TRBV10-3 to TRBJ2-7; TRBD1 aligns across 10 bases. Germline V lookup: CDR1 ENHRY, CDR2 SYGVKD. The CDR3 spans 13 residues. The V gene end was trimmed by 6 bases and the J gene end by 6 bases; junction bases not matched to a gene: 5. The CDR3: CAIRGTGESEQYF. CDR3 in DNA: TGTGCCATCAGAGGGACAGGGGAAAGCGAGCAGTACTTC.

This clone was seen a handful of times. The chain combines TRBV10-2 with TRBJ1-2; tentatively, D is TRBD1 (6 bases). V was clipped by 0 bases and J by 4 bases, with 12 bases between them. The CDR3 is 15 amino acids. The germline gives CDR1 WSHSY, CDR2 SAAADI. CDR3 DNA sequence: TGCGCCAGCAGTGAGTCGGGGGGGGCGAGCTATGGCTACACCTTC. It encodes CASSESGGASYGYTF.

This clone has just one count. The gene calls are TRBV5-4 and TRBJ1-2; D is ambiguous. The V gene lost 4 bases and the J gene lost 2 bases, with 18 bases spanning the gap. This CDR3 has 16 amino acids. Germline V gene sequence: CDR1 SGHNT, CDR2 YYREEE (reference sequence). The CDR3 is CASSPSRVGWNYGYTF. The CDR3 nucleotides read TGTGCCAGCAGCCCCAGTCGGGTGGGTTGGAACTATGGCTACACCTTC. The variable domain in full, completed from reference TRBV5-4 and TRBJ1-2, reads ETGVTQSPTHLIKTRGQQVTLRCSSQSGHNTVSWYQQALGQGPQFIFQYYREEENGRGNFPPRFSGLQFPNYSSELNVNALELDDSALYLCASSPSRVGWNYGYTFGSGTRLTVV.